This T cell receptor beta chain was documented in a study of cytomegalovirus exposure and HLA in healthy donors. This clone was counted only a few times. V was clipped by 4 bases and J by 5 bases, with 15 bases between them. The CDR3 extends over 14 amino acids. Germline V lookup: CDR1 SGHRS, CDR2 YFSETQ. Vbeta (60) and Jbeta (13) primers were used in the PCR. Only in-frame clones appear in the TCRdb table, and some are missing; sequencing was by immunoSEQ multiplex PCR. The data contain around 140,000 clones, around 73% of them singletons. Sequencing was performed on PBMCs. The receptor was derived from a female donor in good health and CMV-seronegative. The chain uses TRBV5-1 and TRBJ1-1; D is possibly TRBD1 (6 bases). CDR3 in DNA: TGCGCCAGCAGCCTGGCCGGCAGGGGTACTGAAGCTTTCTTT. This gives the protein CASSLAGRGTEAFF.